This record concerns one T cell receptor beta chain sequence. Antigen unknown. The data derive from a study of blood T cells in healthy people across ages. Study-wide results and caveats: There were more naive CD4+ cells and higher diversity in long-lived donors than in aged donors.

The germline V gene has CDR1 SQVTM and CDR2 ANQGSEA. This CDR3 has 15 amino acids. Trimming took off 0 bases at V and 0 bases at J, with 12 bases between the two ends. A second PCR of roughly 7 to 11 cycles used a sample-barcoded 5' primer and a J-beta primer mix. TCRdb reanalysed the 5' RACE reads using MiXCR and keeps one entry per CDR3 protein. The sample yields 650,000 to 900,000 distinct CDR3 sequences, around two thirds seen once. The chain combines TRBV29-1 with TRBJ2-7, with D possibly matching TRBD2 (6 bases). The TCR comes from a man aged 25-40 years in good health. The sample taken for sequencing was blood. The CDR3 sequence is CSVEEPGVPSYEQYF. CDR3 coding DNA: TGCAGCGTTGAAGAACCGGGGGTGCCCTCCTACGAGCAGTACTTC.